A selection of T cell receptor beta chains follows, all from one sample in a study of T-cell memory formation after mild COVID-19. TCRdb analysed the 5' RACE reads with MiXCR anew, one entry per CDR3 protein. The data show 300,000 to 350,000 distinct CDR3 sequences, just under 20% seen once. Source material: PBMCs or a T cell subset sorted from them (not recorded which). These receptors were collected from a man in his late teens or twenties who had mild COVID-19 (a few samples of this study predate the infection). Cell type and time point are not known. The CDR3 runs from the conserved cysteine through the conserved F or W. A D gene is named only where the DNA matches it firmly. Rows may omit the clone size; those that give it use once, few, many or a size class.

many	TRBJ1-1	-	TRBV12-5	TGTGCTAGTGGTTTAGAGAACACTGAAGCTTTCTTT	CASGLENTEAFF
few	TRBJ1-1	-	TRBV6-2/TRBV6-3	TGTGCCAGCAGTTACTCGGCAGAAGCTTTCTTT	CASSYSAEAFF
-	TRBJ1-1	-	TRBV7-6	TGTGCCAGCAGCTTAGGCGCCGGCTTGAACACTGAAGCTTTCTTT	CASSLGAGLNTEAFF
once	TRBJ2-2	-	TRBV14	TGTGCCAGCAGCCAAGATAGGGGGGGCTCCGGGGAGCTGTTTTTT	CASSQDRGGSGELFF
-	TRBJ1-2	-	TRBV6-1	TGTGCCAGCAGTGGGACCCTGCCCGACTATGGCTACACCTTC	CASSGTLPDYGYTF
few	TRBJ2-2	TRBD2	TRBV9	TGTGCCAGCAGGCCGGGACTAGTTGCATCGGAGCTGTTTTTT	CASRPGLVASELFF
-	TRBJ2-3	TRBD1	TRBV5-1	TGCGCCAGCAGCTTGGGGGGACAGCCCACAGATACGCAGTATTTT	CASSLGGQPTDTQYF
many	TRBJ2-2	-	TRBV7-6	TGTGCCAGCAGCAGTCGCGGGGAGCTGTTTTTT	CASSSRGELFF
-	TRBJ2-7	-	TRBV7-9	TGTGCCAGCAGCTCAGCCGGACAGTTATCCTACGAGCAGTACTTC	CASSSAGQLSYEQYF
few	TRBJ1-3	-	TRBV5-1	TGCGCCAGCAGCACCGGAGGCACAGGGCATGGAAACACCATATATTTT	CASSTGGTGHGNTIYF
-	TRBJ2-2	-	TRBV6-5	TGTGCCAGCAGTTACTCGAAGCGACTCGCGAACACCGGGGAGCTGTTTTTT	CASSYSKRLANTGELFF
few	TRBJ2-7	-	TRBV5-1	TGCGCCAGCAGCTTGGGCTTCGTCGAGCAGTACTTC	CASSLGFVEQYF
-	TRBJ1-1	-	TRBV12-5	TGTGCTAGTGGCGACCTGGGCCTTTCGTCGGGCACTGAAGCTTTCTTT	CASGDLGLSSGTEAFF